This T cell receptor beta chain was profiled in a study of blood T cell repertoires in COVID-19. As for the study in general: Acute and convalescent COVID-19 samples came from the United States, Italy and Spain. The analysed material was cDNA or gDNA that came from T cells, B-cell-depleted T cells, or PBMCs.

Authors' processing steps: By means of reference gene primer amplification, nucleated cell counts were estimated. Only in-frame clones appear in the TCRdb table, and some are missing; sequencing was by immunoSEQ multiplex PCR. The V and J calls and clone size come from that table; D and trimming were worked out from the DNA. The sample contains about 360,000 clones, 70% to 90% of which appear only once. Sequencing used peripheral blood. This clonotype was obtained from a woman aged 60-75 years with COVID-19, enrolled during active disease.

CDR3 sequence (DNA): TGTGCCAGCAGCTTGGACAGGAATAACTATGGCTACACCTTC. Translating it yields CASSLDRNNYGYTF. The chain couples TRBV7-9 to TRBJ1-2; 7 positions agree with TRBD1. J gave up 1 base and V 3 bases, and 2 bases lay outside the gene matches. The germline V gene has CDR1 SEHNR and CDR2 FQNEAQ (reference sequence). The CDR3 spans 14 residues.